The rows below give T cell receptor beta chains drawn from one sample of a study of CD8+CD57+ T cells in acquired aplastic anemia. TCRdb analysed the reads with MiXCR anew, one entry per CDR3 protein. This sample has about 190,000 distinct CDR3 sequences; around 59% occur once, and the top ten carry roughly 15%. Material for sequencing was sorted CD4+, CD8+, or CD8+CD57+ T cells (not recorded which) from PBMCs. The receptor source for this set is a human donor in good health, serving as a control. The CDR3 runs from the conserved cysteine through the conserved F or W. The D gene is left open where the match is weak. Not every row has a clone size; where given, it reads once, few, many or a size class.

cdr3_nt cdr3_aa j_call clone_size d_call v_call
TGTGCCAGCAGCTTAGCTCTAAACTCTGGAAACACCATATATTTT CASSLALNSGNTIYF TRBJ1-3 . . TRBV9
TGTGCCAGCAGCGTAGTATGGGGAGGGACTTACAATGTGCAGTTCTTC CASSVVWGGTYNVQFF TRBJ2-1 . TRBD2 TRBV9
TGTGCCAGTAGTATCGGGGGACTAGCGGGGGGGCAGGTCAATGAGCAGTTCTTC CASSIGGLAGGQVNEQFF TRBJ2-1 . TRBD2 TRBV19
TGCAGTGCTAGACCCGCTGAAGCTTTCTTT CSARPAEAFF TRBJ1-1 . . TRBV20-1
TGTGCCAGCAGCTTAGCGGGGATCAATGAGCAGTTCTTC CASSLAGINEQFF TRBJ2-1 many . TRBV7-9
TGTGCCAGCAGCTGGGACAGGGGAGTGGAGACCCAGTACTTC CASSWDRGVETQYF TRBJ2-5 . TRBD1 TRBV6-4
TGTGCCAGCACCCTCGACCCAGTCCCCGGGGAGCTGTTTTTT CASTLDPVPGELFF TRBJ2-2 . . TRBV28
TGTGCCAGCAGCTTAGCGAGCCTCACAGATACGCAGTATTTT CASSLASLTDTQYF TRBJ2-3 . . TRBV25-1
TGTGCCAGCAGCGGAAGGGGTCGGGCAGGGGATTACGAGCAGTACTTC CASSGRGRAGDYEQYF TRBJ2-7 . . TRBV7-9
TGTGCCCGCACCCACGCCCGGGACAGGGCTTCAGATACGCAGTATTTT CARTHARDRASDTQYF TRBJ2-3 . TRBD1 TRBV2